The source of this T cell receptor (beta chain) is a study of cytomegalovirus exposure and HLA in healthy donors. Study summary: The platform used for the roughly 130 validation repertoires matched that of the 650 to 750 first-cohort repertoires, a later analysis reported.

Separate from the approximately 670-subject first cohort was the 120-subject validation cohort, to which the donors belonged. Findings and caveats of the study: In vitro checks showed that a few CMV-associated chains really do target CMV antigens. According to reports, the classifier identified cytomegalovirus status with high specificity and sensitivity.

TCRdb's copy holds only in-frame clones and misses some; the assay was immunoSEQ multiplex PCR. Of approximately 120,000 clones listed, about nine tenths are singletons. The length of the CDR3 is 14 residues. V trimming: 4 bases; J trimming: 3 bases; junction bases outside the gene matches: 6. Germline V CDR1 and CDR2: MDHEN, SYDVKM. A word on this clone: The antigen remains unidentified.

The sequenced sample was PBMCs. V and J are TRBV28 and TRBJ2-7; 7 bases match TRBD1. The source of this sequence is a woman younger than 35 in good health and CMV-seronegative. CDR3 nucleotides: TGTGCCAGCAGTTCCGGGACAGAGCTCTACGAGCAGTACTTC. This encodes CASSSGTELYEQYF.